These T cell receptor beta chains were read from a single sample in a study of T cells in Graves' hyperthyroidism and ophthalmopathy. One entry per CDR3 protein, called by TCRdb with MiXCR from the multiplex PCR reads. The sample holds approximately 600,000 distinct CDR3 sequences; less than 25% are singletons and the top ten take 30% to 40%. The sample comprised blood. The source of these receptors is a man aged 25 to 40 with Graves' ophthalmopathy. Both conserved end residues are part of each CDR3. The D gene is left open where the match is weak. The size field is filled for only some rows; it gives once, few, many or a size class.

d_call j_call v_call clone_size cdr3_length cdr3_aa cdr3_nt
- TRBJ2-7 TRBV3-1 - 13 CASSLRGLGEQYF TGTGCCAGCAGTCTGAGGGGGTTGGGCGAGCAGTACTTC
TRBD1 TRBJ1-3 TRBV11-2 - 15 CASSATGFSGNTIYF TGTGCCAGCAGCGCGACAGGGTTCTCTGGAAACACCATATATTTT
- TRBJ1-5 TRBV12-3/TRBV12-4 few 13 CASSRETDQPQHF TGTGCCAGCAGCCGGGAGACAGATCAGCCCCAGCATTTT
- TRBJ1-5 TRBV2 many 19 CASSEVPDGHPYSNQPQHF TGTGCCAGCAGTGAAGTCCCGGACGGTCATCCTTATAGCAATCAGCCCCAGCATTTT
TRBD1 TRBJ2-7 TRBV5-1 many 15 CASSSQTGGTYEQYF TGCGCCAGCAGCTCTCAGACAGGGGGGACCTACGAGCAGTACTTC
- TRBJ2-1 TRBV9 - 17 CASSYLAGTVTYNEQFF TGTGCCAGCAGCTACCTCGCCGGGACGGTGACCTACAATGAGCAGTTCTTC
- TRBJ2-4 TRBV15 - 17 CATSREGNALAKNIQYF TGTGCCACCAGCAGAGAGGGGAACGCGCTAGCCAAAAACATTCAGTACTTC
TRBD2 TRBJ2-1 TRBV14 - 16 CASGNLAGESYNEQFF TGTGCCAGCGGAAACCTAGCGGGAGAGTCCTACAATGAGCAGTTCTTC
- TRBJ2-1 TRBV11-2 many 12 CASSFAMNEQFF TGTGCCAGCAGCTTCGCGATGAATGAGCAGTTCTTC
- TRBJ2-3 TRBV15 once 17 CATSRRRGSLITDTQYF TGTGCCACCAGCAGGCGGAGGGGGTCCTTAATCACAGATACGCAGTATTTT
- TRBJ2-7 TRBV7-6 - 12 CASSSSNDEQYF TGTGCCAGCAGCTCCTCAAATGACGAGCAGTACTTC
TRBD2 TRBJ2-3 TRBV6-1 - 16 CASRRGGLAGTDTQYF TGTGCCAGCAGACGGGGGGGACTAGCGGGAACAGATACGCAGTATTTT
TRBD1 TRBJ2-3 TRBV7-3 few 17 CASSLTPTGGFTDTQYF TGTGCCAGCAGCTTAACCCCGACAGGGGGATTCACAGATACGCAGTATTTT
TRBD2 TRBJ2-5 TRBV7-9 many 17 CASSRKGTSGAQETQYF TGTGCCAGCAGCCGCAAAGGGACTAGCGGGGCACAAGAGACCCAGTACTTC
- TRBJ2-1 TRBV9 - 13 CASSGGHTNEQFF TGTGCCAGCAGCGGAGGGCACACCAATGAGCAGTTCTTC
- TRBJ1-5 TRBV18 many 14 CASSRSGVHQPQHF TGTGCCAGCTCAAGGTCGGGGGTTCATCAGCCCCAGCATTTT
TRBD2 TRBJ2-1 TRBV18 - 16 CASSPVRAGGGNEQFF TGTGCCAGCTCTCCCGTTCGAGCGGGAGGTGGGAATGAGCAGTTCTTC
- TRBJ1-1 TRBV6-4 few 16 CASSDRPTALNTEAFF TGTGCCAGCAGTGACCGCCCGACAGCCCTGAACACTGAAGCTTTCTTT
- TRBJ1-1 TRBV11-2 many 14 CASSSSGPGTEAFF TGTGCCAGCAGCTCCTCGGGTCCGGGCACTGAAGCTTTCTTT
TRBD2 TRBJ2-2 TRBV11-2 many 16 CASSRPFSGSPGELFF TGTGCCAGCAGCCGTCCATTTAGCGGGAGTCCCGGGGAGCTGTTTTTT
TRBD2 TRBJ2-2 TRBV28 few 16 CATRRLAGGRTGELFF TGTGCCACTCGAAGGCTAGCGGGAGGTCGGACCGGGGAGCTGTTTTTT
- TRBJ2-4 TRBV3-1 - 14 CASSPRREQNIQYF TGTGCCAGCAGCCCGAGACGGGAGCAAAACATTCAGTACTTC
- TRBJ2-4 TRBV30 many 14 CAWSESTVVNIQYF TGTGCCTGGAGTGAATCGACAGTCGTAAACATTCAGTACTTC
- TRBJ1-2 TRBV20-1 - 13 CSARDGQAYGYTF TGCAGTGCTAGAGATGGGCAGGCGTATGGCTACACCTTC
- TRBJ1-3 TRBV12-3/TRBV12-4 many 16 CASSHLPGHSGNTIYF TGTGCCAGCAGCCACCTCCCAGGCCATAGTGGAAACACCATATATTTT
- TRBJ2-3 TRBV28 few 14 CASSYWTATDTQYF TGTGCCAGCAGTTACTGGACAGCCACAGATACGCAGTATTTT
- TRBJ1-3 TRBV11-2 - 16 CASGQGTGSPGNTIYF TGTGCCAGCGGTCAGGGGACGGGGTCCCCTGGAAACACCATATATTTT
TRBD1 TRBJ2-7 TRBV27 - 14 CASSHRGVSYEQYF TGTGCCAGCAGTCACAGGGGCGTCTCTTACGAGCAGTACTTC
- TRBJ1-3 TRBV30 few 11 CAWEQGNTIYF TGTGCCTGGGAACAGGGAAACACCATATATTTT
TRBD2 TRBJ2-7 TRBV7-9 - 16 CASSPGSGTSPPEQYF TGTGCCAGTAGTCCAGGATCCGGGACTAGTCCCCCTGAGCAGTACTTC
- TRBJ2-1 TRBV20-1 few 14 CSARDYRVYNEQFF TGCAGTGCTAGAGATTACAGGGTTTACAATGAGCAGTTCTTC
TRBD2 TRBJ2-7 TRBV4-1 once 17 CASSQPLAGGPSYEQYF TGCGCCAGCAGCCAACCTCTAGCGGGAGGCCCTTCCTACGAGCAGTACTTC
- TRBJ2-2 TRBV7-9 few 14 CASSFRAPTGELFF TGTGCCAGCAGCTTCAGGGCCCCCACCGGGGAGCTGTTTTTT
TRBD2 TRBJ2-3 TRBV5-1 few 16 CASSSGLAGGPDTQYF TGCGCCAGCAGCTCCGGACTAGCGGGAGGGCCAGATACGCAGTATTTT
TRBD2 TRBJ2-1 TRBV20-1 few 15 CSATSLTSGRNEQFF TGCAGTGCTACTAGTTTGACTAGCGGGAGGAATGAGCAGTTCTTC
TRBD1 TRBJ1-1 TRBV19 few 16 CASQGGYGQGRTEAFF TGTGCCAGTCAGGGAGGGTACGGACAGGGTCGTACTGAAGCTTTCTTT
- TRBJ2-7 TRBV28 few 14 CATSPQGATYEQYF TGTGCCACCTCCCCGCAGGGCGCTACCTACGAGCAGTACTTC
- TRBJ2-7 TRBV11-2 many 14 CASSLGSSTYEQYF TGTGCCAGCAGCTTAGGTAGCTCGACGTACGAGCAGTACTTC
- TRBJ1-2 TRBV28 - 14 CASSLSTVNYGYTF TGTGCCAGCAGTTTGTCGACAGTAAACTATGGCTACACCTTC
TRBD1 TRBJ1-1 TRBV27 - 17 CASSPIIRRAGGTEAFF TGTGCCAGCAGTCCCATCATACGTCGGGCAGGGGGCACTGAAGCTTTCTTT
- TRBJ2-3 TRBV7-2 many 15 CASSFSSYRGDTQYF TGTGCCAGCAGCTTTTCTAGTTACCGAGGCGATACGCAGTATTTT
TRBD2 TRBJ2-3 TRBV6-5 - 18 CASSPSLTLAGGTDTQYF TGTGCCAGCAGTCCTTCGCTCACACTAGCGGGAGGGACAGATACGCAGTATTTT
TRBD1 TRBJ1-2 TRBV10-3 - 11 CATGQVDGYTF TGTGCCACCGGACAGGTGGATGGCTACACCTTC
- TRBJ2-7 TRBV4-1 - 13 CASSQGSEGEQYF TGCGCCAGCAGCCAGGGGTCAGAGGGCGAGCAGTACTTC
- TRBJ2-7 TRBV30 - 13 CAWSVTGPYEQYF TGTGCCTGGAGTGTAACAGGACCCTACGAGCAGTACTTC
- TRBJ2-2 TRBV6-1 - 14 CASSPGGLVGELFF TGTGCCAGCAGTCCGGGGGGCCTGGTCGGGGAGCTGTTTTTT
TRBD1 TRBJ2-5 TRBV6-1 many 14 CASRGQGSQETQYF TGTGCCAGCAGGGGACAGGGGAGCCAAGAGACCCAGTACTTC
TRBD2 TRBJ2-1 TRBV6-6 - 18 CASSYGPWGLAGVGEQFF TGTGCCAGCAGTTACGGCCCCTGGGGACTAGCGGGAGTAGGTGAGCAGTTCTTC
- TRBJ1-5 TRBV20-1 many 13 CSAPGPGNQPQHF TGCAGTGCGCCGGGACCGGGGAATCAGCCCCAGCATTTT
- TRBJ1-1 TRBV6-1 few 13 CASQRGMNTEAFF TGTGCCTCTCAGAGAGGGATGAACACTGAAGCTTTCTTT
TRBD1 TRBJ2-3 TRBV10-3 - 15 CAISRRDRVSDTQYF TGTGCCATCAGTCGCCGGGACAGGGTTTCTGATACGCAGTATTTT
TRBD1 TRBJ2-4 TRBV7-2 many 15 CASSAGGTGGSLQYF TGTGCCAGCAGCGCAGGAGGGACAGGGGGCTCCCTTCAGTACTTC
TRBD2 TRBJ2-1 TRBV29-1 few 15 CSVEGGLGSYNEQFF TGCAGCGTTGAAGGGGGACTAGGGTCCTACAATGAGCAGTTCTTC
TRBD2 TRBJ2-1 TRBV9 few 15 CASSPMTSGANEQFF TGTGCCAGCAGTCCCATGACTAGCGGGGCCAATGAGCAGTTCTTC